A single sample is the source of the 32 T cell receptor beta chains below, sequenced in a study of blood T cell repertoires in COVID-19. TCRdb's copy holds only in-frame clones and misses some; the assay was immunoSEQ multiplex PCR. The sample lists roughly 240,000 clones, roughly 85% occurring once. Specimen: PBMCs or T cells enriched from blood (not recorded which). The origin of the receptors is a woman between 50 and 59 years old with acute COVID-19.

This chain joins TRBV5-1 and TRBJ1-6; TRBD1 agrees at 8 bases. The CDR3 length is 15 residues. J lost 4 bases, V lost 4 bases, and 4 bases had no gene match. Germline values: CDR1 SGHRS, CDR2 YFSETQ. The CDR3: CASSGQGGYNSPLHF. CDR3 bases: TGCGCCAGCAGCGGACAGGGTGGGTATAATTCACCCCTCCACTTT.

This sequence joins TRBV25-1 and TRBJ1-2; 8 bases match TRBD1. The CDR3 covers 14 residues. Germline lookup yields CDR1 MGHDK and CDR2 SYGVNS. V trimming: 5 bases; J trimming: 7 bases; junction bases outside the gene matches: 9. Here the CDR3 reads CASSPGGDLAGYTF. As DNA, the CDR3 is TGTGCCAGCAGTCCAGGGGGCGACCTGGCTGGCTACACCTTC.

The chain recombines TRBV5-4 with TRBJ1-2, with 8 positions matching TRBD1. CDR3 length equals 15 residues. CDR1 SGHNT and CDR2 YYREEE come from the germline V gene (reference sequence). V lost 1 base to trimming and J lost 5 bases; unmatched junction nucleotides: 7. CDR3 in amino acids: CASSLPGQDLYGYTF. The CDR3 DNA reads TGTGCCAGCAGCTTGCCGGGACAGGACCTTTATGGCTACACCTTC. Based on the CDR3 plus reference TRBV5-4 and TRBJ1-2, the full variable domain is ETGVTQSPTHLIKTRGQQVTLRCSSQSGHNTVSWYQQALGQGPQFIFQYYREEENGRGNFPPRFSGLQFPNYSSELNVNALELDDSALYLCASSLPGQDLYGYTFGSGTRLTVV.

The chain joins TRBV3-1 (or the pseudogene TRBV3-2) to TRBJ2-1; TRBD2 aligns across 8 bases. Trimming took 0 bases from V and 4 from J; bases not matched to a gene: 5. The CDR3 covers 16 residues. The V gene's germline CDR1 is LGHDT and CDR2 YNNKEL (reference sequence). The CDR3 region is CASSQDQSGGYNEQFF. Written as DNA, the CDR3 is TGTGCCAGCAGCCAAGATCAGTCGGGGGGGTACAATGAGCAGTTCTTC.

This rearrangement joins TRBV3-1 (or the pseudogene TRBV3-2) to TRBJ2-1; a possible D gene is TRBD1 (5 bases). Germline V lookup: CDR1 LGHDT, CDR2 YNNKEL (reference sequence). Trimming left V 0 bases short and J 7 bases short, with 10 bases between. This CDR3 is built from 14 residues. This CDR3 reads CASSQDRVMNEQFF. In DNA form, the CDR3 reads TGTGCCAGCAGCCAAGACAGGGTAATGAATGAGCAGTTCTTC.

The rearrangement joins TRBV19 to TRBJ1-3; maybe TRBD1 (5 bases). V gave up 2 bases and J gave up 0 bases, with 20 bases separating them. CDR3 size: 19 residues. CDR1 is LNHDA and CDR2 is SQIVND in the germline V gene (reference sequence). The CDR3 DNA is TGTGCCAGTAGTATACAAAGGGGAGGAGGGGCTCCCTCTGGAAACACCATATATTTT. Its protein is CASSIQRGGGAPSGNTIYF.

Regarding this clone: In the same sample, other DNA sequences code for this CDR3. The chain recombines TRBV12-3 or TRBV12-4 with TRBJ1-1; D is uncertain. The CDR3 spans 13 residues. Trimming pared 1 base from V and 2 bases from J, leaving 5 bases between. The CDR3: CASSLVLNTEAFF. The DNA of the CDR3 is TGTGCCAGCAGTTTAGTTCTTAACACTGAAGCTTTCTTT.

V gene TRBV4-3 combines with J gene TRBJ2-7, with TRBD2 matching 9 bases. Germline assignment: CDR1 LGHNA and CDR2 YSLEER. V gave up 2 bases and J gave up 5 bases; unmatched junction bases: 7. This CDR3 is built from 15 residues. The CDR3 reads CASSQSSGGYHEQYF. Here the CDR3 DNA reads TGCGCCAGCAGCCAATCAAGCGGGGGGTATCACGAGCAGTACTTC.

The chain carries TRBV5-4 and TRBJ1-1, with 11 bases fitting TRBD1. Germline V gene lookup returns CDR1 SGHNT and CDR2 YYREEE (reference sequence). The CDR3 has 19 residues. Germline trimming cut 4 bases from V and 1 base from J; bases unmatched to any gene: 15. CDR3 sequence (DNA): TGTGCCAGCAGCCTGGGACAGGGGGGGTATTTTTCTCGGAACACTGAAGCTTTCTTT. Translating it yields CASSLGQGGYFSRNTEAFF.

The chain combines TRBV30 with TRBJ1-1; no clear D gene. Trimming pared 4 bases from V and 2 bases from J, leaving 14 bases between. Germline V gene sequence: CDR1 GTSNPN, CDR2 SVGIG (reference sequence). This CDR3 region has 14 residues. This CDR3 reads CAWIYLADNTEAFF. Written as DNA, the CDR3 is TGTGCCTGGATTTATTTGGCGGATAACACTGAAGCTTTCTTT.

V usage is TRBV5-5 and J usage is TRBJ2-6; maybe TRBD1 (5 bases). Germline CDR1 SGHKS, CDR2 YYEKEE (reference sequence). The ends were cut back, 0 bases at V and 4 bases at J, with 8 bases in the middle. This CDR3 has 15 residues. CDR3 nucleotide sequence: TGTGCCAGCAGCTTGGATGGGGCAGGGGCCAACGTCCTGACTTTC. The encoded protein is CASSLDGAGANVLTF. The whole variable domain, filled in from reference TRBV5-5 and TRBJ2-6, reads DAGVTQSPTHLIKTRGQQVTLRCSPISGHKSVSWYQQVLGQGPQFIFQYYEKEERGRGNFPDRFSARQFPNYSSELNVNALLLGDSALYLCASSLDGAGANVLTFGAGSRLTVL.

This clone was counted once. Other DNA sequences in the same sample also yield this CDR3. V is TRBV30 and J is TRBJ1-5; D ambiguous. The CDR3 has 12 residues. The V gene's germline CDR1 is GTSNPN and CDR2 SVGIG (reference sequence). Trimming took 0 bases from V and 7 from J, leaving 7 bases between them. CDR3 coding DNA: TGTGCCTGGAGTGTAGGAGGCCAGCCCCAGCATTTT. It translates to CAWSVGGQPQHF.

This chain uses TRBV9 with TRBJ1-5; 7 nucleotides line up with TRBD1. The CDR3 covers 15 residues. After removal of 2 bases from V and 1 base from J, the junction contained 3 bases not matched to a gene. Germline lookup yields CDR1 SGDLS and CDR2 YYNGEE. The CDR3 DNA reads as TGTGCCAGCAGCGTGGGGGGACAGAGCAATCAGCCCCAGCATTTT. Translation gives CASSVGGQSNQPQHF.

This clone was counted between two and nine times. The rearrangement uses TRBV19 and TRBJ2-7; 9 bases map to TRBD1. The CDR3 consists of 15 residues. Germline CDR1 is LNHDA and CDR2 is SQIVND (reference sequence). Germline trimming cut 1 base from V and 7 bases from J; bases unmatched to any gene: 8. The CDR3 region has the DNA TGTGCCAGTAGTATAGGATCAGGGACAGGGTGGGAGCAGTACTTC. Its translation: CASSIGSGTGWEQYF.

The genes are TRBV6-5 and TRBJ1-5; TRBD1 might be the D (6 bases). Trimming took off 6 bases at V and 1 base at J, with 13 bases between the two ends. Germline CDR1 reads MNHEY; CDR2 reads SVGAGI. The CDR3 extends over 15 amino acids. CDR3 bases: TGTGCCAGCAGCCGGGGGGGGGCAAGCAATCAGCCCCAGCATTTT. It codes for CASSRGGASNQPQHF.

The V and J genes are TRBV19 and TRBJ2-7; TRBD1 agrees at 7 bases. Per the germline V gene, CDR1 is LNHDA and CDR2 is SQIVND (reference sequence). The CDR3 length is 14 residues. After removal of 5 bases from V and 2 bases from J, the junction contained 6 bases not matched to a gene. CDR3 DNA: TGTGCCAGTAGTGCACAGACAGGGACCTACGAGCAGTACTTC. As protein: CASSAQTGTYEQYF.

The DNA of the CDR3 is TGTGCCTGGAGTGTAGGACAGTTGAACACTGAAGCTTTCTTT. It yields the protein CAWSVGQLNTEAFF. The chain links TRBV30 to TRBJ1-1; D perhaps matches TRBD1 (6 bases). This CDR3 is 14 amino acids long. The V and J ends lost 0 bases and 0 bases respectively, with 8 bases between them. In germline, CDR1 is GTSNPN, CDR2 SVGIG (reference sequence).

The rearrangement joins TRBV11-2 to TRBJ2-2; D remains ambiguous. Germline CDR1 reads SGHAT; CDR2 reads FQNNGV. CDR3 length: 15 amino acids. The germline V and J ends were trimmed by 5 bases and 2 bases, with 12 bases remaining between them. The CDR3 bases are TGTGCCAGCAGCACAACCCCGGGTAACACCGGGGAGCTGTTTTTT. Translated, it gives CASSTTPGNTGELFF.

J is TRBJ2-3 and V is TRBV7-2, with 7 positions matching TRBD1. V was clipped by 1 base and J by 5 bases; unmatched bases: 6. This CDR3 is 15 amino acids long. Germline V lookup: CDR1 SGHTA, CDR2 FQGNSA. The CDR3 here is CASSLVRGREDTQYF. The CDR3 nucleotides read TGTGCCAGCAGCTTAGTAAGGGGGCGCGAAGATACGCAGTATTTT.

The V and J genes are TRBV28 and TRBJ1-2; TRBD1 matches 9 bases. The junction had 4 bases not matched to a gene; V was cut back by 5 bases and J by 3 bases. The CDR3 consists of 14 residues. From germline, CDR1 is MDHEN and CDR2 SYDVKM. The CDR3, as DNA: TGTGCCAGCAGTCCCTGGACAGGGGACTATGGCTACACCTTC. Protein: CASSPWTGDYGYTF.

CDR3 sequence reads: CASRNDRGWNTEAFF. The CDR3 DNA reads as TGTGCCAGCAGGAACGACAGGGGCTGGAACACTGAAGCTTTCTTT. V usage is TRBV7-2 and J usage is TRBJ1-1; 8 bases are a match to TRBD1. The junction had 7 bases not matched to a gene; V was cut back by 6 bases and J by 1 base. The CDR3 has 15 residues. Germline CDR1 is SGHTA and CDR2 is FQGNSA.

V is TRBV27 and J is TRBJ1-6, with 7 bases matching TRBD1. J was trimmed by 1 base and V by 6 bases; bases with no gene match: 3. There are 15 residues in the CDR3. The germline CDR1 and CDR2 sequences are MNHEY and SMNVEV (reference sequence). In nucleotides, the CDR3 is TGTGCCAGCAGCCAGGGGGGATCCTATAATTCACCCCTCCACTTT. Encoded protein: CASSQGGSYNSPLHF.

The chain combines TRBV10-3 with TRBJ2-3; the D gene is possibly TRBD1 (6 bases). Germline V gene data show CDR1 as ENHRY and CDR2 as SYGVKD. This CDR3 comprises 13 residues. V was clipped by 9 bases and J by 2 bases, with 12 bases between them. The CDR3 spells CAMSDSFTDTQYF. DNA for the CDR3: TGTGCCATGTCGGACAGCTTCACAGATACGCAGTATTTT.

CDR3 nucleotide sequence: TGTGCCAGCAGTGATTTAAGGGGGCGGAATGAAGCTTTCTTT. As protein: CASSDLRGRNEAFF. The J gene is TRBJ1-1, the V gene TRBV2; 7 nucleotides align to TRBD1. The CDR3 totals 14 residues. Germline CDR1 is SNHLY and CDR2 is FYNNEI. V was clipped by 3 bases and J by 7 bases; unmatched bases: 8.

The sample holds one count of this clone. The V call is TRBV11-2, the J call TRBJ1-1, with 9 bases fitting TRBD1. The CDR3 extends over 14 amino acids. The V gene end was trimmed by 5 bases and the J gene end by 4 bases; junction bases not matched to a gene: 5. CDR1 SGHAT and CDR2 FQNNGV come from the germline V gene. As DNA, the CDR3 is TGTGCCAGCAGCCCGGACAGGGGATCCACTGAAGCTTTCTTT. Protein product: CASSPDRGSTEAFF.

The chain employs TRBV19 and TRBJ1-6; 8 bases match TRBD1. J lost 11 bases, V lost 7 bases, and 13 bases had no gene match. This CDR3 has 15 residues. Germline V gene lookup returns CDR1 LNHDA and CDR2 SQIVND (reference sequence). CDR3 sequence (DNA): TGTGCCAGTAACCCGGGGACAGGTCGAAATACACCCCTCCACTTT. Translation: CASNPGTGRNTPLHF.

This rearrangement joins TRBV7-2 to TRBJ1-1; D perhaps matches TRBD1 (5 bases). Germline loops: CDR1 SGHTA, CDR2 FQGNSA. CDR3 length equals 13 residues. Trimming removed 5 bases at V and 5 bases at J, with 12 bases between. The CDR3 DNA reads as TGTGCCAGCAGCGCCGGGGGGTGGACTGAAGCTTTCTTT. Protein: CASSAGGWTEAFF.

This clone was counted a few times. The chain is built from TRBV30 and TRBJ2-2, with 7 nucleotides matching TRBD1. The length of the CDR3 is 17 residues. Trimming at V came to 0 bases and at J to 5 bases, leaving 12 bases not matched to a gene. Germline CDR1 and CDR2: GTSNPN and SVGIG (reference sequence). The CDR3 region is CAWSVKESQGKTGELFF. The CDR3 nucleotides are TGTGCCTGGAGTGTAAAGGAGTCACAGGGGAAAACCGGGGAGCTGTTTTTT.

The chain uses TRBV2 and TRBJ2-5; D might be TRBD2 (7 bases). This CDR3 is 13 amino acids long. Trimming shortened V by 6 bases and J by 4 bases, and 12 bases separated the two germline ends. Germline CDR1 SNHLY, CDR2 FYNNEI. For the CDR3, the DNA is TGTGCCAGCAGAGGGAGGGGGGGAGAGACCCAGTACTTC. This codes for CASRGRGGETQYF.

The sample holds a few counts of this clone. The chain couples TRBV3-1 (or the pseudogene TRBV3-2) to TRBJ1-2, with D maybe TRBD1 (5 bases). V shed 5 bases and J shed 8 bases, with 21 bases lying between them. The CDR3 loop spans 15 amino acids. In germline, CDR1 is LGHDT, CDR2 YNNKEL (reference sequence). CDR3 nucleotides: TGTGCCAGCAGCGCCGGGACCGGGGGGGTTTCGGGCTACACCTTC. It translates to CASSAGTGGVSGYTF.

This sequence joins TRBV4-1 and TRBJ2-7, with 7 bases aligning to TRBD2. Per the germline V gene, CDR1 is MGHRA and CDR2 is YSYEKL. The CDR3 runs 16 residues. With 0 bases clipped from V and 4 bases from J, the junction kept 9 bases outside the gene matches. CDR3 region: CASSQEGGGGDYEQYF. CDR3 nucleotides: TGCGCCAGCAGCCAAGAGGGGGGGGGAGGAGATTACGAGCAGTACTTC.

The chain's CDR3 is CASSEARGSGAFF. For the CDR3, the DNA is TGTGCCAGCAGTGAAGCGAGGGGGAGTGGGGCTTTCTTT. The chain links TRBV6-1 to TRBJ1-1; possible D gene TRBD1, 6 bases. The CDR3 spans 13 residues. Germline V gives CDR1 MNHNS, CDR2 SASEGT. V shed 0 bases and J shed 11 bases, with 13 bases lying between them.